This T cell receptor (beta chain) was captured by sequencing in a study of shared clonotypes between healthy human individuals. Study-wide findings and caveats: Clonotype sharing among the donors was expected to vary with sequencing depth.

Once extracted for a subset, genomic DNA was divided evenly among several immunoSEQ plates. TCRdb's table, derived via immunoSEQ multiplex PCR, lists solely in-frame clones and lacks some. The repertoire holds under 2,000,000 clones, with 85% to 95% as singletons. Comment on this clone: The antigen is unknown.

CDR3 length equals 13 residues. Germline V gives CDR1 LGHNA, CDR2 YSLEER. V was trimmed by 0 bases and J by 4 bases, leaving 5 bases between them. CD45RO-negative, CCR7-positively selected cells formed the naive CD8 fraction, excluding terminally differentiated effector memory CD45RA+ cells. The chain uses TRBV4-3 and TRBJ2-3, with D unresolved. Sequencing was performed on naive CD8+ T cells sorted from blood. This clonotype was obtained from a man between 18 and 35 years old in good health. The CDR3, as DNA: TGCGCCAGCAGCCAAGACGCAGCAGATACGCAGTATTTT. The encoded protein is CASSQDAADTQYF.